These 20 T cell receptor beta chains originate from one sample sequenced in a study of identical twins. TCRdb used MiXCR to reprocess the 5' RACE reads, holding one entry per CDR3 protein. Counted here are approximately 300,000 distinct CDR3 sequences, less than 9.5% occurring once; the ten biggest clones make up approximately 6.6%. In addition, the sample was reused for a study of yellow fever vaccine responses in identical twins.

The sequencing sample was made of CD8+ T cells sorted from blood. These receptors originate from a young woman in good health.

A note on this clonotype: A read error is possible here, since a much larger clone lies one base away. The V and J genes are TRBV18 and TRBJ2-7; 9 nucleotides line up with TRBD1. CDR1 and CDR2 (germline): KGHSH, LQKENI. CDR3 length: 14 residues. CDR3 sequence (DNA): TGTGCCAGCTCAGCCGGGACAGGGCCCTACGAGCAGCACTTC. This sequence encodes CASSAGTGPYEQHF.

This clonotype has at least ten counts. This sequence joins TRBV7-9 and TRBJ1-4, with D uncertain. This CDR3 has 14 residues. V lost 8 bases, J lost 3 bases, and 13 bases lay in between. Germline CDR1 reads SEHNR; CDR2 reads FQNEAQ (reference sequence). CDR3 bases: TGTGCCAGCGGACCGGACTTCCCTAATGAAAAACTGTTTTTT. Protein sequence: CASGPDFPNEKLFF.

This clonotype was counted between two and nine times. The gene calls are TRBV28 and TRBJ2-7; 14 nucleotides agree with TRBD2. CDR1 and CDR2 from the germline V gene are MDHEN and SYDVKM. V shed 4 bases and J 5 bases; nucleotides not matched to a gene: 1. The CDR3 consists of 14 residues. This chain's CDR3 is CASSWTSGGNEQYF. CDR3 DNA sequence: TGTGCCAGCAGTTGGACTAGCGGGGGGAACGAGCAGTACTTC.

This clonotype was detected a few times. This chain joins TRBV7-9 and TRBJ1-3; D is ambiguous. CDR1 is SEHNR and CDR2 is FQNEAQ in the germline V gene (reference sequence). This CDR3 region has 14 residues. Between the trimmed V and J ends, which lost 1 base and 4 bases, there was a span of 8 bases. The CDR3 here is CASSLEGGGNTIYF. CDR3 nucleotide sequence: TGTGCCAGCAGCTTAGAAGGCGGAGGAAACACCATATATTTT.

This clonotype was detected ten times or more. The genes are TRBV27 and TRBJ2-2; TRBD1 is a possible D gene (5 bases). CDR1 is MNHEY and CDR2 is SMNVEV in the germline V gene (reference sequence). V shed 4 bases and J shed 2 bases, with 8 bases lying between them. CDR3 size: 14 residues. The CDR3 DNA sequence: TGTGCCAGCAGTTCCGGACACAACACCGGGGAGCTGTTTTTT. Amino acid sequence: CASSSGHNTGELFF.

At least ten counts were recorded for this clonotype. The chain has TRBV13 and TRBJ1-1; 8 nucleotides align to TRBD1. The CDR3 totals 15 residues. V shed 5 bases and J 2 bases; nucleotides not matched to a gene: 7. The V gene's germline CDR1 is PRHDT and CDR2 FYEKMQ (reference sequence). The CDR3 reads CASSPGQGPNTEAFF. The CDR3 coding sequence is TGTGCCAGCAGCCCCGGACAGGGCCCAAACACTGAAGCTTTCTTT.

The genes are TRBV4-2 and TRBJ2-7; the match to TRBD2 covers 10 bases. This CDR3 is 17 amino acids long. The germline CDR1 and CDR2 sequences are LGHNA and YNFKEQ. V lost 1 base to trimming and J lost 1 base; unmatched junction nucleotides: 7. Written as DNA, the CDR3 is TGTGCCAGCAGCCAAGTAACTAGCGGGATAGTATCCTACGAGCAGTACTTC. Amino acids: CASSQVTSGIVSYEQYF.

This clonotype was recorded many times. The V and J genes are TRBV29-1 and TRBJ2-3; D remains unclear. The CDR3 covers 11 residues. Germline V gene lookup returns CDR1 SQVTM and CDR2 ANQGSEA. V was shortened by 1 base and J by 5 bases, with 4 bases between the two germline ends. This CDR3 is CSVEGRDTQYF. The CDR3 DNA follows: TGCAGCGTTGAAGGCAGAGATACGCAGTATTTT.

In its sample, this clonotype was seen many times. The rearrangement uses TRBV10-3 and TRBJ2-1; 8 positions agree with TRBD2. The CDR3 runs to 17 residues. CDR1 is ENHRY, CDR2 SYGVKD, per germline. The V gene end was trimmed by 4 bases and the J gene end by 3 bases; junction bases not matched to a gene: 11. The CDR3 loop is CAISATLGRGDYNEQFF. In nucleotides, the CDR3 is TGTGCCATCAGTGCGACTCTCGGGCGGGGGGACTACAATGAGCAGTTCTTC.

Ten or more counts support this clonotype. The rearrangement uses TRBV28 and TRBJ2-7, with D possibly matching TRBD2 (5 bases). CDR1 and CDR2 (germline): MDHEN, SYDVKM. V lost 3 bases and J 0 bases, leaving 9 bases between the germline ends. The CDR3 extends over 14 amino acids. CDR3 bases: TGTGCCAGCAGTTTGAGGGTGAGCTCCTACGAGCAGTACTTC. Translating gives CASSLRVSSYEQYF. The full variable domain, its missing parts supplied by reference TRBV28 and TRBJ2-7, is DVKVTQSSRYLVKRTGEKVFLECVQDMDHENMFWYRQDPGLGLRLIYFSYDVKMKEKGDIPEGYSVSREKKERFSLILESASTNQTSMYLCASSLRVSSYEQYFGPGTRLTVT.

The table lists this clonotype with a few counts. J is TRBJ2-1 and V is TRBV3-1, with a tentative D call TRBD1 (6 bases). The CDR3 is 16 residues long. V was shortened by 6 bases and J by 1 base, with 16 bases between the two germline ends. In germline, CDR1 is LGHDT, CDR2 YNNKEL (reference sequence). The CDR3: CASRQTQGWSYNEQFF. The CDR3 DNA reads TGTGCCAGCAGGCAAACCCAGGGGTGGTCCTACAATGAGCAGTTCTTC.

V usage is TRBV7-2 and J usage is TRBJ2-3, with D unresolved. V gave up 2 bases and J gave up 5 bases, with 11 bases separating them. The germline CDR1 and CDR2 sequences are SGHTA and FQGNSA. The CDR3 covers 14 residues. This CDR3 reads CASSLIFLGDTQYF. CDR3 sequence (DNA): TGTGCCAGCAGCTTAATATTTTTGGGAGATACGCAGTATTTT.

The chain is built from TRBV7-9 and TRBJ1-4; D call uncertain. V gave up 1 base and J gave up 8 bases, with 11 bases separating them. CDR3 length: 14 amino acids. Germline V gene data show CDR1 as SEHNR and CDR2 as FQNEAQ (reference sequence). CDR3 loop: CASSLGLGPEKLFF. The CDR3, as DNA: TGTGCCAGCAGCTTAGGACTGGGCCCCGAAAAACTGTTTTTT.

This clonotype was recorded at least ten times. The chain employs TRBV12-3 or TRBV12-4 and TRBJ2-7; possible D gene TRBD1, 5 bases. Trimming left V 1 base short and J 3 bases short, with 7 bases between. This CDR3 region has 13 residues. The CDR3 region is CASSLGQIYEQYF. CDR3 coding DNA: TGTGCCAGCAGTTTAGGACAGATCTACGAGCAGTACTTC.

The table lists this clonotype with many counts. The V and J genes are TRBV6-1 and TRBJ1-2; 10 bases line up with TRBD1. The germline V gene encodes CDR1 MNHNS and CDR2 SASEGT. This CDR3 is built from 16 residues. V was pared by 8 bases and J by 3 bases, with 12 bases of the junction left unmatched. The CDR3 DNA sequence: TGTGCCAGCGGAACTTTGGACAGGGGGTCTCACTATGGCTACACCTTC. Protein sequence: CASGTLDRGSHYGYTF.

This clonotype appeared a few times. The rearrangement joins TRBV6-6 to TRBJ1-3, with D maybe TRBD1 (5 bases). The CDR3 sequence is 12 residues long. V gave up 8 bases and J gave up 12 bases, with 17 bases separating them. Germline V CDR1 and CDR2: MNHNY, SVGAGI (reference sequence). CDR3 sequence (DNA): TGTGCCAGCGGGAGTATTAGAGGGGACATATATTTT. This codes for CASGSIRGDIYF.

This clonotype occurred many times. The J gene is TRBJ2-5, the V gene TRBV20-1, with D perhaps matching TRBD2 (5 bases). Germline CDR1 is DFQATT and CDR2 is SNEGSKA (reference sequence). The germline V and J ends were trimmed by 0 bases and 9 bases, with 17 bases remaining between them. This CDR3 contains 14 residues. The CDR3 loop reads CSAREDYPPISQYF. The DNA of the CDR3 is TGCAGTGCTAGAGAAGACTACCCTCCAATATCCCAGTACTTC.

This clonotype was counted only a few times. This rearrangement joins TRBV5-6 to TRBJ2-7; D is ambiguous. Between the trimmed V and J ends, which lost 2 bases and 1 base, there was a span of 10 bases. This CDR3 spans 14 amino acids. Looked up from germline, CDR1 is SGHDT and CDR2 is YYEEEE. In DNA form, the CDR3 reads TGTGCCAGCAGCTTTGGGCCAGATTCCTACGAGCAGTACTTC. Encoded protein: CASSFGPDSYEQYF.

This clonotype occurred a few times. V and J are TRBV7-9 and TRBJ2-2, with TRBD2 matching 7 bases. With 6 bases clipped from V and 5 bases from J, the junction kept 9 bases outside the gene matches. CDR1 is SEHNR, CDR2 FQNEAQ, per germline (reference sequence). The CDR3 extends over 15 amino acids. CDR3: CASSRAGDKTGELFF. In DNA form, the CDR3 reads TGTGCCAGCAGTCGCGCGGGAGACAAAACCGGGGAGCTGTTTTTT.

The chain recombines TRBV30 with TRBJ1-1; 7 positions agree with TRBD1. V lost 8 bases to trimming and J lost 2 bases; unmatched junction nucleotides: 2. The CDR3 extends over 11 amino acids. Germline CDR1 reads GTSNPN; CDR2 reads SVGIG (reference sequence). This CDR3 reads CATGANTEAFF. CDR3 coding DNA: TGTGCCACAGGGGCAAACACTGAAGCTTTCTTT.